This entry lists 25 T cell receptor beta chains sequenced from one sample in a study of blood T cell repertoires in COVID-19. The repertoire was sequenced with immunoSEQ multiplex PCR; TCRdb's copy has only in-frame clones and lacks some. The sample carries over 200,000 clones, 80% to 90% recorded once. The sequenced sample was PBMCs or T cells enriched from blood (not recorded which). These receptors were collected from a woman in her twenties or thirties who had been exposed to COVID-19.

This chain links TRBV4-1 with TRBJ2-1; TRBD1 might be the D (5 bases). The CDR3 is 17 amino acids. V was cut by 1 base and J by 0 bases, with 13 bases left in between. Per the germline V gene, CDR1 is MGHRA and CDR2 is YSYEKL. The CDR3 region has the DNA TGCGCCAGCAGCCAAGGGACAAGGGCCAGCTCCTACAATGAGCAGTTCTTC. Translation gives CASSQGTRASSYNEQFF.

The chain links TRBV5-3 to TRBJ1-4; no definite D call. TRBV5-3 is designated an ORF whose function remains uncertain. V shed 0 bases and J shed 1 base, with 19 bases lying between them. The CDR3 runs to 19 residues. CDR3 residues: CARSLGRSSCQRTNEKLFF. In DNA, the CDR3 is TGTGCCAGAAGCTTGGGTAGGAGCAGTTGTCAAAGAACTAATGAAAAACTGTTTTTT.

The rearrangement uses TRBV7-9 and TRBJ1-2; 9 bases are a match to TRBD1. V was clipped by 8 bases and J by 8 bases; unmatched bases: 9. The CDR3 is made up of 13 amino acids. From germline, CDR1 is SEHNR and CDR2 FQNEAQ (reference sequence). CDR3 sequence reads: CASVLTGGSGYTF. CDR3 coding DNA: TGTGCCAGCGTACTAACAGGGGGCAGCGGCTACACCTTC.

The chain links TRBV5-1 to TRBJ2-7; TRBD2 matches 10 bases. V shed 2 bases and J 4 bases; nucleotides not matched to a gene: 3. The CDR3 extends over 14 amino acids. Germline CDR1 and CDR2: SGHRS and YFSETQ. The CDR3 loop is CASSFSSGSYEQYF. The CDR3 DNA sequence: TGCGCCAGCAGCTTTTCTAGCGGGAGTTACGAGCAGTACTTC.

The chain has TRBV9 and TRBJ2-1; 9 bases map to TRBD2. V was clipped by 2 bases and J by 5 bases; unmatched bases: 5. Germline CDR1 reads SGDLS; CDR2 reads YYNGEE. The length of the CDR3 is 15 residues. CDR3 bases: TGTGCCAGCAGCGTTAGACTAGCGGATAACAATGAGCAGTTCTTC. Translated: CASSVRLADNNEQFF.

The chain uses TRBV7-6 and TRBJ2-3; 13 bases agree with TRBD2. Per germline, CDR1 SGHVS and CDR2 FNYEAQ. Losses at the gene ends were 0 bases for V and 2 bases for J; bases not matched to a gene: 2. The CDR3 is 17 amino acids. CDR3 amino acids: CASSLAGLAGATDTQYF. DNA for the CDR3: TGTGCCAGCAGCTTAGCAGGACTAGCGGGAGCCACAGATACGCAGTATTTT.

The J gene is TRBJ2-5, the V gene TRBV21-1; TRBD2, the table's D call, lacks a check against the DNA. TRBV21-1 is a known pseudogene. The CDR3 covers 19 residues. CDR3 bases: TGTGCCAGCAGCAAAAGGAGACCTAGCGGGAGGGAACCCCAAGAGACCCAGTACTTC. Protein: CASSKRRPSGREPQETQYF.

The chain has TRBV2 and TRBJ1-1; 7 nucleotides align to TRBD1. Per germline, CDR1 SNHLY and CDR2 FYNNEI. The trim removed 6 bases at V and 1 base at J, leaving 11 bases unmatched. The CDR3 sequence is 16 residues long. Written as DNA, the CDR3 is TGTGCCAGCAGGGAAAGACAGGGAACTTGGAACACTGAAGCTTTCTTT. It codes for CASRERQGTWNTEAFF.

The chain joins TRBV10-3 to TRBJ2-1, with a weak D call TRBD2 (6 bases). Germline V lookup: CDR1 ENHRY, CDR2 SYGVKD. The CDR3 contains 16 residues. V gave up 0 bases and J gave up 7 bases, with 16 bases separating them. This CDR3 is CAISESGRSSFNEQFF. The CDR3, as DNA: TGTGCCATCAGTGAGTCGGGGAGGTCCTCCTTTAATGAGCAGTTCTTC.

This chain links TRBV5-1 with TRBJ2-3, with D hard to call. The CDR3 runs 17 residues. Trimming left V 0 bases short and J 0 bases short, with 14 bases between. The germline V gene has CDR1 SGHRS and CDR2 YFSETQ. Here the CDR3 DNA reads TGCGCCAGCAGCTTGGGGATCGACGGGTACAGCACAGATACGCAGTATTTT. Translation: CASSLGIDGYSTDTQYF.

This clone was counted a single time. The V call is TRBV10-2, the J call TRBJ2-3; D not resolved. Germline V gene data show CDR1 as WSHSY and CDR2 as SAAADI. This CDR3 spans 14 amino acids. V was cut by 4 bases and J by 1 base, with 9 bases left in between. The CDR3 DNA reads as TGCGCCAGCAGTGTTTCTGGCCGCACAGATACGCAGTATTTT. This sequence encodes CASSVSGRTDTQYF.

The chain carries TRBV21-1 and TRBJ2-3; the D call TRBD1 from the table was never checked on the DNA. TRBV21-1 is flagged as a pseudogene. The CDR3 totals 14 residues. CDR3: CATRGTGPTDTQYF. In nucleotides, the CDR3 is TGTGCCACCCGCGGGACAGGGCCCACAGATACGCAGTATTTT.

The V call is TRBV7-3, the J call TRBJ2-3, with 12 positions matching TRBD2. Germline V gene lookup returns CDR1 SGHTA and CDR2 FQGTGA. The CDR3 is 14 residues long. Trimming cost V 5 bases and J 5 bases; bases outside gene matches: 2. The DNA for the CDR3 is TGTGCCAGCAGCCGACTAGCGGGAGTAGATACGCAGTATTTT. This codes for CASSRLAGVDTQYF.

This clone has only one observation. The gene calls are TRBV19 and TRBJ2-3, with a weak D call TRBD1 (5 bases). CDR1 is LNHDA and CDR2 is SQIVND in the germline V gene (reference sequence). This CDR3 is 14 amino acids long. Trimming removed 7 bases at V and 0 bases at J, with 11 bases between. The DNA of the CDR3 is TGTGCCAGTACGACAGATTATAGCACAGATACGCAGTATTTT. Translation gives CASTTDYSTDTQYF.

For this clone: Additional DNA sequences in this sample encode the identical CDR3. The rearrangement uses TRBV11-2 and TRBJ2-3, with a possible D match to TRBD2 (5 bases). Trimming left V 5 bases short and J 6 bases short, with 21 bases between. This CDR3 region has 16 residues. CDR1 is SGHAT and CDR2 is FQNNGV in the germline V gene. The CDR3 sequence is CASSPIRGALRDTQYF. The DNA for the CDR3 is TGTGCCAGCAGCCCAATCCGGGGAGCACTGAGGGATACGCAGTATTTT.

This chain connects TRBV7-6 to TRBJ2-5; D is unresolved. V lost 0 bases and J 3 bases, leaving 5 bases between the germline ends. The CDR3 extends over 13 amino acids. Germline V gene lookup returns CDR1 SGHVS and CDR2 FNYEAQ. The DNA for the CDR3 is TGTGCCAGCAGCTTAGCGCGAAAAGAGACCCAGTACTTC. This encodes CASSLARKETQYF.

The chain employs TRBV30 and TRBJ2-1, with D hard to call. CDR3 size: 12 residues. Between the trimmed V and J ends, which lost 0 bases and 7 bases, there was a span of 7 bases. CDR1 and CDR2 (germline): GTSNPN, SVGIG (reference sequence). CDR3 coding DNA: TGTGCCTGGAGTGTACTATGGAATGAGCAGTTCTTC. It is translated as CAWSVLWNEQFF. Full variable domain (rest looked up from reference TRBV30 and TRBJ2-1): SQTIHQWPATLVQPVGSPLSLECTVEGTSNPNLYWYRQAAGRGLQLLFYSVGIGQISSEVPQNLSASRPQDRQFILSSKKLLLSDSGFYLCAWSVLWNEQFFGPGTRLTVL.

This chain joins TRBV5-1 and TRBJ2-7, with a tentative D call TRBD1 (5 bases). CDR1 is SGHRS, CDR2 YFSETQ, per germline. The CDR3 is 14 residues long. The germline V and J ends were trimmed by 0 bases and 4 bases, with 11 bases remaining between them. CDR3 in amino acids: CASSLGRTRYEQYF. The DNA of the CDR3 is TGCGCCAGCAGCTTGGGCAGGACAAGATACGAGCAGTACTTC. Complete variable domain (other parts from reference TRBV5-1 and TRBJ2-7): KAGVTQTPRYLIKTRGQQVTLSCSPISGHRSVSWYQQTPGQGLQFLFEYFSETQRNKGNFPGRFSGRQFSNSRSEMNVSTLELGDSALYLCASSLGRTRYEQYFGPGTRLTVT.

The chain combines TRBV11-1 with TRBJ1-6; TRBD1 matches 9 bases. Germline V gene sequence: CDR1 SGHAT, CDR2 FQDESV (reference sequence). Trimming took 5 bases from V and 5 from J; bases not matched to a gene: 4. This CDR3 region has 15 residues. CDR3 amino acids: CASSAGDRDNSPLHF. The CDR3 nucleotides are TGTGCCAGCAGCGCCGGGGACAGGGATAATTCACCCCTCCACTTT.

This chain uses TRBV2 with TRBJ1-2, with unresolved D. This CDR3 has 14 residues. CDR1 and CDR2 (germline): SNHLY, FYNNEI. V was pared by 7 bases and J by 3 bases, with 15 bases between. CDR3: CASTEEGYYYGYTF. Here the CDR3 DNA reads TGTGCCAGCACCGAGGAGGGATACTACTATGGCTACACCTTC.

The genes are TRBV18 and TRBJ2-7, with TRBD2 identical over 11 bases. The CDR3 totals 17 residues. The V segment lost 2 bases and the J segment 4 bases; nucleotides outside the gene matches: 10. The V gene's germline CDR1 is KGHSH and CDR2 LQKENI. CDR3 sequence: CASSPFEVAGGSYEQYF. Here the CDR3 DNA reads TGTGCCAGCTCACCATTCGAAGTAGCGGGAGGGAGTTACGAGCAGTACTTC.

The CDR3 nucleotides read TGTGCCAGCAGCCAAGAGGGAGCGGGTCCGACAGATACGCAGTATTTT. Translation: CASSQEGAGPTDTQYF. V gene TRBV4-2 combines with J gene TRBJ2-3; TRBD2 is a possible D gene (6 bases). The CDR3 is made up of 16 amino acids. Trimming took off 0 bases at V and 3 bases at J, with 13 bases between the two ends. Germline CDR1 LGHNA, CDR2 YNFKEQ.

The rearrangement uses TRBV13 and TRBJ1-2; D gene unclear. The V gene lost 3 bases and the J gene lost 7 bases, with 18 bases spanning the gap. Germline-derived CDR1 and CDR2 are PRHDT and FYEKMQ (reference sequence). This CDR3 spans 15 amino acids. DNA of the CDR3: TGTGCCAGCAGCTTCATTGGTCGAGGAGGTCGTGGCTACACCTTC. This gives the protein CASSFIGRGGRGYTF.

The genes are TRBV5-6 and TRBJ1-3; a weak D match, TRBD1 (6 bases). Trimming removed 4 bases from V and 2 bases from J, with 16 bases in between. CDR1 and CDR2 (germline): SGHDT, YYEEEE. There are 16 residues in the CDR3. CDR3 region: CASSQGFGATGNTIYF. The CDR3 DNA reads as TGTGCCAGCAGCCAGGGGTTCGGGGCTACTGGAAACACCATATATTTT.

V and J are TRBV3-1 (or the pseudogene TRBV3-2) and TRBJ2-3, with 12 positions matching TRBD2. After removal of 7 bases from V and 2 bases from J, the junction contained 4 bases not matched to a gene. The CDR3 consists of 15 residues. In germline, CDR1 is LGHDT, CDR2 YNNKEL (reference sequence). For the CDR3, the DNA is TGTGCCAGCACCGGACTAGCGGGGATCACAGATACGCAGTATTTT. Amino acids: CASTGLAGITDTQYF.